The present TCR beta chain was sequenced within a study of beta chain features in type 1 diabetes. Since all of the isolated RNA was reverse transcribed, expressed TCRB transcripts were what got sequenced. Using immunoSEQ multiplex PCR, the repertoire was profiled, and TCRdb retains in-frame clones only, with some absent. The table includes 400,000 to 600,000 clones, roughly 31% detected once. Unmatched junction bases numbered 6, after V lost 6 bases and J lost 3 bases. This CDR3 has 15 amino acids. CDR1 and CDR2 from the germline V gene are SGHAT and FQNNGV. This clone was counted between two and nine times.

The clonotype was recovered from a man aged 18 to 30 in good health. The V gene is TRBV11-2, the J gene TRBJ2-1; the match to TRBD2 covers 9 bases. What was sequenced was naive CD4+ T cells from blood. The CDR3 DNA reads as TGTGCCAGCAGATTCATTAGCGGGAGCTACAATGAGCAGTTCTTC. It codes for CASRFISGSYNEQFF. The variable domain in full, completed from reference TRBV11-2 and TRBJ2-1, reads EAGVAQSPRYKIIEKRQSVAFWCNPISGHATLYWYQQILGQGPKLLIQFQNNGVVDDSQLPKDRFSAERLKGVDSTLKIQPAKLEDSAVYLCASRFISGSYNEQFFGPGTRLTVL.